The rows below give T cell receptor beta chains drawn from one sample of a study of regulatory T cells in long-lasting Graves disease. TCRdb analysed the multiplex PCR reads with MiXCR anew, one entry per CDR3 protein. Of roughly 500,000 distinct CDR3 sequences in the sample, roughly 21% were seen once. This material consisted of peripheral blood mononuclear cells (PBMCs), taken when the disease was refractory, from a patient treated with antithyroid drugs. These receptors originate from a female donor with Graves disease. The CDR3 runs from the conserved cysteine through the conserved F or W. A D gene is named only where the DNA matches it firmly. The size field is filled for only some rows; it gives once, few, many or a size class.

few | TRBJ2-5 | . | TRBV29-1 | CSVNSQETQYF | TGCAGCGTTAACAGCCAAGAGACCCAGTACTTC
many | TRBJ2-2 | . | TRBV12-3/TRBV12-4 | CASSLHGINTGELFF | TGTGCCAGCAGCCTACACGGGATAAACACCGGGGAGCTGTTTTTT
many | TRBJ2-5 | TRBD2 | TRBV20-1 | CSARALAGVFQETQYF | TGCAGTGCTAGGGCACTAGCGGGGGTATTCCAAGAGACCCAGTACTTC
many | TRBJ2-7 | TRBD2 | TRBV7-9 | CASSLAGGNYEQYF | TGTGCCAGCAGCTTAGCGGGAGGGAACTACGAGCAGTACTTC
many | TRBJ1-6 | . | TRBV28 | CASSLASFYNSPLHF | TGTGCCAGCAGTTTAGCCAGCTTCTATAATTCACCCCTCCACTTT
many | TRBJ2-5 | TRBD1 | TRBV2 | CASSRDRGRETQYF | TGTGCCAGCAGTCGGGACAGGGGGCGAGAGACCCAGTACTTC
many | TRBJ2-5 | . | TRBV7-2 | CASSLDRFQETQYF | TGTGCCAGCAGCTTAGACAGATTTCAAGAGACCCAGTACTTC
many | TRBJ1-2 | . | TRBV2 | CASVYVANYGYTF | TGTGCCAGCGTCTACGTAGCTAACTATGGCTACACCTTC
few | TRBJ1-2 | TRBD1 | TRBV20-1 | CSALHPGTVSYYGYTF | TGCAGTGCTTTACATCCCGGGACAGTCTCTTACTATGGCTACACCTTC
many | TRBJ2-5 | . | TRBV11-2 | CASSQAHISGETQYF | TGTGCCAGCAGCCAAGCGCATATCTCCGGGGAGACCCAGTACTTC
many | TRBJ1-1 | TRBD1 | TRBV20-1 | CSASRGLNTEAFF | TGCAGTGCTAGCAGGGGGCTGAACACTGAAGCTTTCTTT
. | TRBJ2-5 | . | TRBV29-1 | CSVRPPWKGIETQYF | TGCAGCGTTCGCCCCCCTTGGAAGGGGATAGAGACCCAGTACTTC
many | TRBJ2-5 | TRBD1 | TRBV28 | CASSSRGRGETQYF | TGTGCCAGCAGTTCCAGGGGGCGCGGGGAGACCCAGTACTTC
many | TRBJ1-4 | . | TRBV2 | CASSERVSTNEKLFF | TGTGCCAGCAGTGAAAGGGTCTCGACTAATGAAAAACTGTTTTTT
many | TRBJ1-5 | TRBD1 | TRBV7-2 | CASSLGQWANQPQHF | TGTGCCAGCAGCCTGGGACAGTGGGCCAATCAGCCCCAGCATTTT
few | TRBJ2-6 | TRBD2 | TRBV6-1 | CASSNGGNGANVLTF | TGTGCCAGCAGCAACGGGGGGAACGGGGCCAACGTCCTGACTTTC
many | TRBJ2-7 | TRBD1 | TRBV12-3/TRBV12-4 | CASSLGQGISEQYF | TGTGCCAGCAGTCTTGGACAGGGTATTTCCGAGCAGTACTTC
. | TRBJ2-7 | . | TRBV20-1 | CSARKDRDPWGEQYF | TGCAGTGCTAGAAAAGACAGAGATCCTTGGGGCGAGCAGTACTTC
. | TRBJ2-2 | TRBD1 | TRBV19 | CASTLDRAVTGELFF | TGTGCCAGTACCCTGGACAGGGCGGTCACCGGGGAGCTGTTTTTT
. | TRBJ2-5 | . | TRBV19 | CASSIKSTEWGQETQYF | TGTGCCAGTAGTATAAAGTCGACAGAGTGGGGCCAAGAGACCCAGTACTTC
many | TRBJ2-7 | TRBD2 | TRBV12-3/TRBV12-4 | CASSQGLANEQYF | TGTGCCAGCAGCCAGGGACTAGCAAACGAGCAGTACTTC
. | TRBJ1-2 | . | TRBV5-1 | CASSLLRERNYGYTF | TGCGCCAGCAGCTTGTTAAGGGAGAGGAACTATGGCTACACCTTC
many | TRBJ2-7 | . | TRBV20-1 | CSASDGGLRYEQYF | TGCAGTGCTTCGGACGGTGGTCTTCGGTACGAGCAGTACTTC
. | TRBJ1-1 | . | TRBV7-9 | CASGPRGLGGTEAFF | TGTGCCAGCGGCCCTCGGGGGTTGGGGGGCACTGAAGCTTTCTTT
. | TRBJ1-1 | TRBD1 | TRBV12-3/TRBV12-4 | CASSAGQGAETEAFF | TGTGCCAGCAGTGCCGGACAGGGGGCAGAAACTGAAGCTTTCTTT
many | TRBJ2-5 | . | TRBV13 | CASSTRGGEQETQYF | TGTGCCAGCAGCACGCGAGGGGGGGAGCAAGAGACCCAGTACTTC
. | TRBJ2-7 | . | TRBV20-1 | CSASGDNYEQYF | TGCAGTGCCTCGGGGGACAACTACGAGCAGTACTTC
. | TRBJ2-3 | TRBD2 | TRBV2 | CASSEGSGRDTQYF | TGTGCCAGCAGTGAAGGTAGCGGGAGGGATACGCAGTATTTT
many | TRBJ1-5 | TRBD1 | TRBV6-5 | CASSYTGTGNQPQHF | TGTGCCAGCAGTTACACCGGGACAGGCAATCAGCCCCAGCATTTT